A selection of T cell receptor beta chains follows, all from one sample in a study of blood T cell repertoires in COVID-19. Profiled with immunoSEQ multiplex PCR; TCRdb holds only in-frame clones, not every one. The profile covers some 44,000 clones, with about 90% appearing a single time and 9.2% taken by the ten largest. The sample taken for sequencing was peripheral blood. Receptors were obtained from a man in his forties or fifties with active COVID-19. Each CDR3 is given without its conserved first and last residue. Each record gives: J gene, D gene, V gene, CDR3 protein. The D gene is left open where the match is weak.

J gene: TRBJ1-5; D gene: -; V gene: TRBV19; CDR3 protein: ASSPILRGVQPQH
J gene: TRBJ2-1; D gene: -; V gene: TRBV7-3; CDR3 protein: ASSPGPGYNEQF
J gene: TRBJ2-7; D gene: TRBD2; V gene: TRBV2; CDR3 protein: ASSPERLAGEEEQY
J gene: TRBJ2-1; D gene: -; V gene: TRBV5-5; CDR3 protein: ASSLKDSGREQF
J gene: TRBJ1-2; D gene: TRBD1; V gene: TRBV29-1; CDR3 protein: SVPVGQGADYGYT
J gene: TRBJ2-1; D gene: -; V gene: TRBV19; CDR3 protein: ASSPERLPDHEQF
J gene: TRBJ2-1; D gene: TRBD2; V gene: TRBV6-4; CDR3 protein: ASSDAAGLSTNEQF
J gene: TRBJ1-4; D gene: TRBD1; V gene: TRBV10-3; CDR3 protein: AISSSNQGQGGEKLF
J gene: TRBJ1-3; D gene: -; V gene: TRBV18; CDR3 protein: ASSPRGNREAGNTIY
J gene: TRBJ1-1; D gene: -; V gene: TRBV27; CDR3 protein: ASSRLQTAVIAF
J gene: TRBJ2-7; D gene: TRBD1; V gene: TRBV11-2; CDR3 protein: ASSLVGTGAYEQY
J gene: TRBJ2-7; D gene: TRBD2; V gene: TRBV7-2; CDR3 protein: ASSFPDWEGEQY
J gene: TRBJ2-7; D gene: -; V gene: TRBV10-3; CDR3 protein: AISERGPTYEQY
J gene: TRBJ2-1; D gene: -; V gene: TRBV19; CDR3 protein: ASSTGQKYNEQF
J gene: TRBJ1-2; D gene: -; V gene: TRBV25-1; CDR3 protein: ASSEMGPVNYGYT
J gene: TRBJ1-4; D gene: -; V gene: TRBV19; CDR3 protein: ASSAQDSREEKLF
J gene: TRBJ1-1; D gene: -; V gene: TRBV4-2; CDR3 protein: ASSQGRGPPADQAF
J gene: TRBJ2-7; D gene: -; V gene: TRBV9; CDR3 protein: ASSPRISLGDEQY
J gene: TRBJ1-1; D gene: TRBD1; V gene: TRBV19; CDR3 protein: ASSADRGGTEAF
J gene: TRBJ2-1; D gene: -; V gene: TRBV6-1; CDR3 protein: ASSEGLGLVNEQF
J gene: TRBJ2-6; D gene: -; V gene: TRBV18; CDR3 protein: ASSPEGLALSGANVLT
J gene: TRBJ2-3; D gene: TRBD1; V gene: TRBV5-8; CDR3 protein: ASSLTLGQGTTDTQY
J gene: TRBJ2-1; D gene: -; V gene: TRBV29-1; CDR3 protein: SVVSGDAYEQF
J gene: TRBJ2-7; D gene: TRBD2; V gene: TRBV5-1; CDR3 protein: ASSLGSGSAYEQY
J gene: TRBJ2-2; D gene: TRBD2; V gene: TRBV28; CDR3 protein: ASSLPSPGGLSTGELF
J gene: TRBJ1-2; D gene: TRBD1; V gene: TRBV10-3; CDR3 protein: AIRATGTEGYT
J gene: TRBJ2-1; D gene: TRBD2; V gene: TRBV11-2; CDR3 protein: ASRLAGVGNEQF
J gene: TRBJ1-5; D gene: TRBD1; V gene: TRBV19; CDR3 protein: ASSSGQGRYQPQH
J gene: TRBJ2-5; D gene: -; V gene: TRBV19; CDR3 protein: ASSALSVQETQY
J gene: TRBJ1-2; D gene: -; V gene: TRBV6-6; CDR3 protein: ASHQGGINYGYT
J gene: TRBJ2-3; D gene: -; V gene: TRBV5-1; CDR3 protein: ASSYRGLVRGTDTQY
J gene: TRBJ2-5; D gene: TRBD2; V gene: TRBV15; CDR3 protein: ATSRVAGTLETQY
J gene: TRBJ2-3; D gene: -; V gene: TRBV28; CDR3 protein: ASSLLRYTQY
J gene: TRBJ1-2; D gene: -; V gene: TRBV6-2/TRBV6-3; CDR3 protein: ASSYGFLDSTNYGYT
J gene: TRBJ1-6; D gene: -; V gene: TRBV27; CDR3 protein: ASSPIGLFYNSPLH
J gene: TRBJ1-3; D gene: -; V gene: TRBV28; CDR3 protein: ATVTRPSSGNTIY
J gene: TRBJ1-3; D gene: -; V gene: TRBV15; CDR3 protein: ATRSRGQPSGNTIY
J gene: TRBJ2-5; D gene: TRBD2; V gene: TRBV29-1; CDR3 protein: SVEWREDPEQETQY
J gene: TRBJ2-3; D gene: -; V gene: TRBV3-1/TRBV3-2; CDR3 protein: ASRPTSIGTDTQY
J gene: TRBJ2-7; D gene: TRBD1; V gene: TRBV3-1/TRBV3-2; CDR3 protein: ASSQGAPFGQGNHEQY
J gene: TRBJ1-6; D gene: -; V gene: TRBV6-5; CDR3 protein: ASSYSSLSGSPLH
J gene: TRBJ2-1; D gene: -; V gene: TRBV19; CDR3 protein: ASNNWQGGYNEQF
J gene: TRBJ2-3; D gene: TRBD2; V gene: TRBV6-1; CDR3 protein: ASSEGRIAGPNTDTQY
J gene: TRBJ2-1; D gene: TRBD2; V gene: TRBV9; CDR3 protein: ASSVGLGGLAGYNEQF
J gene: TRBJ2-7; D gene: TRBD2; V gene: TRBV10-3; CDR3 protein: AISKLAGGGPNEQY
J gene: TRBJ2-1; D gene: -; V gene: TRBV7-6; CDR3 protein: ASSSGPWGSNEQF